Sequencing of this T cell receptor (beta chain) was carried out in a study of response to subunit inactivated influenza vaccine. The study's findings and limits: Few additional T cells are recruited per seasonal influenza vaccination, authors suggested.

This CDR3 has 14 amino acids. Trimming took 0 bases from V and 5 from J, leaving 10 bases between them. The germline V gene has CDR1 LGHNA and CDR2 YNFKEQ. TCRdb ran MiXCR on the RT-PCR reads and lists one entry per CDR3 protein. The sample lists under 750,000 distinct CDR3 sequences, 12% occurring once. This clonotype was picked up a small number of times. Antigen unknown. This receptor was obtained from a middle-aged man who received an inactivated influenza vaccine. Sequencing used PBMCs from blood, obtained on the day of vaccination. The chain joins TRBV4-2 to TRBJ1-2, with no clear D. The CDR3 nucleotides are TGTGCCAGCAGCCAAGATACCACGTATTATGGCTACACCTTC. Its protein is CASSQDTTYYGYTF.